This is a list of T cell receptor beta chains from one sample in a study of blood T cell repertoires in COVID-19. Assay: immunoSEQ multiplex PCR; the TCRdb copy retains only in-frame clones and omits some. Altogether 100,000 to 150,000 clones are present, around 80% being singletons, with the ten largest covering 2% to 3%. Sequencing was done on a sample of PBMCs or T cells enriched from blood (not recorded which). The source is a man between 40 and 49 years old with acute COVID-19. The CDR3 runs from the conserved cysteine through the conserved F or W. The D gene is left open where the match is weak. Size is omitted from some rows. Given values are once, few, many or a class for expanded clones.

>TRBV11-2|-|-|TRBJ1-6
CASSLDGHSSYNSPLHF
TGTGCCAGCAGCTTAGATGGACACTCGTCCTATAATTCACCCCTCCACTTT
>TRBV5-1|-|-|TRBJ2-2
CASSLPLVGTGELFF
TGCGCCAGCAGCTTGCCCCTCGTCGGGACCGGGGAGCTGTTTTTT
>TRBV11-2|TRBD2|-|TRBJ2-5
CASSLKGRGREETQYF
TGTGCCAGCAGCTTAAAAGGTCGGGGGAGGGAAGAGACCCAGTACTTC
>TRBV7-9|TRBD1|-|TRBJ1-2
CASSVPGGSGYTF
TGTGCCAGCAGTGTACCAGGGGGCAGTGGCTACACCTTC
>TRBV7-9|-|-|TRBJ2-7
CASSPNHQITYEQYF
TGTGCCAGCAGCCCCAATCACCAGATCACCTACGAGCAGTACTTC
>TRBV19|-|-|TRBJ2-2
CASTLGLVNTGELFF
TGTGCCAGTACCCTGGGACTGGTAAACACCGGGGAGCTGTTTTTT
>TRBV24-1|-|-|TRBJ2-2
CATSDSPGLNTGELFF
TGTGCCACCAGTGATTCCCCGGGACTTAACACCGGGGAGCTGTTTTTT
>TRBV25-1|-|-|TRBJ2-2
CASSLQGTGELFF
TGTGCCAGCAGCCTACAGGGAACCGGGGAGCTGTTTTTT
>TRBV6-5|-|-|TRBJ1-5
CASSLQVWSQPQHF
TGTGCCAGCAGTTTACAGGTTTGGAGTCAGCCCCAGCATTTT
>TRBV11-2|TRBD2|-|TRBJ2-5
CASSWLAGEETQYF
TGTGCCAGCAGCTGGCTAGCGGGAGAAGAGACCCAGTACTTC
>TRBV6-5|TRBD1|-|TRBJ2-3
CASSYGDRVADTQYF
TGTGCCAGCAGTTACGGGGACAGGGTTGCAGATACGCAGTATTTT
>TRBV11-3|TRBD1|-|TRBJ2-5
CASSLAGTGGQETQYF
TGTGCCAGCAGCTTAGCCGGGACAGGGGGCCAAGAGACCCAGTACTTC
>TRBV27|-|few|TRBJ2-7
CASSPQSSYEQYF
TGTGCCAGCAGTCCACAGAGCTCCTACGAGCAGTACTTC
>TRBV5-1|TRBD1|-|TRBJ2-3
CASSLGQGEGYTQYF
TGCGCCAGCAGCTTAGGACAGGGGGAAGGATATACGCAGTATTTT
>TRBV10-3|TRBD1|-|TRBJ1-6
CAISERDREYSPLHF
TGTGCCATCAGTGAGCGGGACAGGGAATATTCACCCCTCCACTTT
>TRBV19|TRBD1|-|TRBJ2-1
CASQRQGFYNEQFF
TGTGCCAGTCAGAGACAGGGCTTCTACAATGAGCAGTTCTTC
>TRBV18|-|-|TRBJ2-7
CASSPQRGSYEQYF
TGTGCCAGCTCACCACAAAGGGGGTCCTACGAGCAGTACTTC
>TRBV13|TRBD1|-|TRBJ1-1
CASSLVGGGTEAFF
TGTGCCAGCAGCTTAGTAGGGGGCGGCACTGAAGCTTTCTTT
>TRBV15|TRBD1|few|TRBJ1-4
CATSRDKGQGGEKLFF
TGTGCCACCAGCAGAGATAAAGGACAGGGAGGTGAAAAACTGTTTTTT
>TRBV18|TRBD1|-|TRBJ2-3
CASSPGARGSSTDTQYF
TGTGCCAGCTCACCAGGGGCCAGGGGGTCTAGCACAGATACGCAGTATTTT